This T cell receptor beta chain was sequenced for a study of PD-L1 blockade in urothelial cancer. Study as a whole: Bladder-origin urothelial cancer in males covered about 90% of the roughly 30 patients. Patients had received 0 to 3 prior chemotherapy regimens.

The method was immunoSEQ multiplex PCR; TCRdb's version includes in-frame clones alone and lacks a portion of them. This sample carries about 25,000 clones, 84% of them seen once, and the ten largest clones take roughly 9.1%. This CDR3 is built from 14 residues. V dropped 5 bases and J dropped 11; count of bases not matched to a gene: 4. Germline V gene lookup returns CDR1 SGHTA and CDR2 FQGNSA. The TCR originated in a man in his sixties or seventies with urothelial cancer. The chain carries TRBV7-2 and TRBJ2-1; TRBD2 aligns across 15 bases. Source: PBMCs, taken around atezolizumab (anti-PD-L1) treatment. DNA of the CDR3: TGTGCCAGCAGCCCGGGACTAGCGGGGGGTAAGCAGTTCTTC. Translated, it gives CASSPGLAGGKQFF.